This is a list of T cell receptor beta chains from one sample in a study of T cell repertoires in cytomegalovirus infection. TCRdb analysed the reads with MiXCR anew, one entry per CDR3 protein. In the table there are 150,000 to 190,000 distinct CDR3 sequences, 20% to 30% of which are singletons. The sample consisted of PBMCs. The receptors derive from a human donor in good health (CMV status not recorded). Some clones in this sample may be carry-over from other donors' samples. Each CDR3 is given with its conserved first and last residue. Fields, in order: J gene, clone size, V gene, D gene, CDR3 protein, CDR3 DNA. The D gene is left open where the match is weak. Where a row states a size, it is once, few, many or the class of an expanded clone; other rows omit it.

J gene: TRBJ2-7
clone size: .
V gene: TRBV9
D gene: TRBD1
CDR3 protein: CASSVAGQGAYEQYF
CDR3 DNA: TGTGCCAGCAGCGTAGCTGGGCAGGGGGCTTACGAGCAGTACTTC

J gene: TRBJ1-2
clone size: few
V gene: TRBV7-6
D gene: .
CDR3 protein: CASSLAGGEAGYTF
CDR3 DNA: TGTGCCAGCAGCTTAGCGGGAGGCGAGGCTGGCTACACCTTC

J gene: TRBJ1-5
clone size: few
V gene: TRBV12-3/TRBV12-4
D gene: .
CDR3 protein: CASSSPAGEGPNQPQHF
CDR3 DNA: TGTGCCAGCAGTTCCCCTGCGGGCGAAGGGCCCAATCAGCCCCAGCATTTT

J gene: TRBJ1-4
clone size: many
V gene: TRBV7-8
D gene: .
CDR3 protein: CASSQWAGGARQGAPIF
CDR3 DNA: .

J gene: TRBJ1-2
clone size: few
V gene: TRBV28
D gene: .
CDR3 protein: CASSLSRGYTF
CDR3 DNA: TGTGCCAGCAGTTTATCAAGGGGCTACACCTTC

J gene: TRBJ2-2
clone size: .
V gene: TRBV7-9
D gene: .
CDR3 protein: CASSPTSGTLTGELFF
CDR3 DNA: TGTGCCAGCAGCCCGACTTCCGGGACCCTTACCGGGGAGCTGTTTTTT

J gene: TRBJ2-5
clone size: many
V gene: TRBV7-2
D gene: .
CDR3 protein: CASSLTRSQETQYF
CDR3 DNA: TGTGCCAGCAGCTTGACTAGAAGCCAAGAGACCCAGTACTTC

J gene: TRBJ1-5
clone size: many
V gene: TRBV12-3/TRBV12-4
D gene: .
CDR3 protein: CASSRDLGGNQPQHF
CDR3 DNA: TGTGCCAGCAGCCGGGACCTAGGGGGCAATCAGCCCCAGCATTTT

J gene: TRBJ2-1
clone size: few
V gene: TRBV23-1
D gene: .
CDR3 protein: CASSQKVCYNEQFF
CDR3 DNA: TGCGCCAGCAGTCAAAAAGTTTGCTACAATGAGCAGTTCTTC

J gene: TRBJ2-5
clone size: few
V gene: TRBV5-4
D gene: .
CDR3 protein: CASSLQTQETQYF
CDR3 DNA: TGTGCCAGCAGCTTACAGACCCAAGAGACCCAGTACTTC

J gene: TRBJ1-1
clone size: .
V gene: TRBV5-1
D gene: .
CDR3 protein: CASRFRGAVSTEAFF
CDR3 DNA: TGCGCCAGCAGATTTAGGGGAGCCGTGAGCACTGAAGCTTTCTTT

J gene: TRBJ2-7
clone size: once
V gene: TRBV7-8
D gene: .
CDR3 protein: CASSSGPRLVGEWYF
CDR3 DNA: TGTGCCAGCAGCTCCGGGCCCCGGCTGGTGGGCGAGTGGTACTTC

J gene: TRBJ2-5
clone size: .
V gene: TRBV6-1
D gene: .
CDR3 protein: CATRGGGETQYF
CDR3 DNA: TGTGCCACCAGAGGGGGGGGAGAGACCCAGTACTTC

J gene: TRBJ2-3
clone size: many
V gene: TRBV7-8
D gene: TRBD2
CDR3 protein: CASSLGTSGFHTQYF
CDR3 DNA: TGTGCCAGCAGCTTAGGGACTAGCGGGTTCCATACGCAGTATTTT

J gene: TRBJ1-5
clone size: few
V gene: TRBV28
D gene: TRBD1
CDR3 protein: CASSRKRGRGGPQHF
CDR3 DNA: TGTGCCAGCAGTCGCAAAAGGGGGCGAGGGGGGCCCCAGCATTTT

J gene: TRBJ2-1
clone size: .
V gene: TRBV12-3/TRBV12-4
D gene: TRBD1
CDR3 protein: CASSGALGQGGHEQFF
CDR3 DNA: TGTGCCAGCAGTGGAGCATTGGGACAGGGTGGGCATGAGCAGTTCTTC

J gene: TRBJ1-2
clone size: .
V gene: TRBV6-5
D gene: .
CDR3 protein: CASSYREGGYGYTF
CDR3 DNA: TGTGCCAGCAGTTACCGGGAGGGAGGCTATGGCTACACCTTC

J gene: TRBJ2-2
clone size: .
V gene: TRBV9
D gene: TRBD1
CDR3 protein: CASSTRQGSTGELFF
CDR3 DNA: TGTGCCAGCAGCACCCGACAGGGGAGCACCGGGGAGCTGTTTTTT

J gene: TRBJ2-7
clone size: .
V gene: TRBV12-3/TRBV12-4
D gene: .
CDR3 protein: CASSPTRSSPYEQYF
CDR3 DNA: TGTGCCAGCAGCCCTACACGAAGTTCCCCCTACGAGCAGTACTTC

J gene: TRBJ2-5
clone size: few
V gene: TRBV7-3
D gene: TRBD1
CDR3 protein: CASSPDRGRLETQYF
CDR3 DNA: TGTGCCAGCAGCCCGGACAGGGGGCGCCTAGAGACCCAGTACTTC

J gene: TRBJ1-6
clone size: many
V gene: TRBV7-8
D gene: TRBD1
CDR3 protein: CASSFTGTGLNSPLHF
CDR3 DNA: TGTGCCAGCAGCTTTACCGGGACAGGTCTAAATTCACCCCTCCACTTT

J gene: TRBJ1-2
clone size: few
V gene: TRBV7-9
D gene: .
CDR3 protein: CASSLDGQGSGYTF
CDR3 DNA: TGTGCCAGCAGCTTAGACGGGCAGGGAAGTGGCTACACCTTC

J gene: TRBJ2-4
clone size: many
V gene: TRBV7-8
D gene: .
CDR3 protein: CASSLRGLGNIQYF
CDR3 DNA: TGTGCCAGCAGCCTCAGGGGCCTGGGGAACATTCAGTACTTC

J gene: TRBJ1-1
clone size: .
V gene: TRBV7-9
D gene: .
CDR3 protein: CASSPDGVNTEAFF
CDR3 DNA: TGTGCCAGCAGCCCCGACGGGGTGAACACTGAAGCTTTCTTT

J gene: TRBJ2-2
clone size: few
V gene: TRBV28
D gene: .
CDR3 protein: CALSVPDSLSTGELFF
CDR3 DNA: TGTGCCCTCTCCGTCCCAGACTCCCTAAGCACCGGGGAGCTGTTTTTT

J gene: TRBJ1-2
clone size: .
V gene: TRBV7-9
D gene: .
CDR3 protein: CASSLEQNSYTF
CDR3 DNA: TGTGCCAGCAGCTTAGAACAGAATAGCTACACCTTC

J gene: TRBJ2-2
clone size: .
V gene: TRBV5-4
D gene: .
CDR3 protein: CASSLSSGELFF
CDR3 DNA: TGTGCCAGCAGCCTTTCCTCCGGGGAGCTGTTTTTT

J gene: TRBJ1-1
clone size: .
V gene: TRBV6-2/TRBV6-3
D gene: .
CDR3 protein: CASSYDSRAEAFF
CDR3 DNA: TGTGCCAGCAGTTATGACAGTAGAGCGGAAGCTTTCTTT

J gene: TRBJ2-5
clone size: .
V gene: TRBV5-1
D gene: .
CDR3 protein: CASSVVGGEETQYF
CDR3 DNA: TGCGCCAGCAGCGTAGTAGGTGGTGAAGAGACCCAGTACTTC

J gene: TRBJ1-2
clone size: many
V gene: TRBV7-2
D gene: .
CDR3 protein: CASSLAYNRIGGGYTF
CDR3 DNA: TGTGCCAGCAGCCTCGCGTACAACCGGATTGGGGGAGGCTACACCTTC

J gene: TRBJ1-5
clone size: .
V gene: TRBV23-1
D gene: .
CDR3 protein: CASSRCGRSNQPQHF
CDR3 DNA: TGCGCCAGCAGTCGTTGCGGCCGTAGCAATCAGCCCCAGCATTTT

J gene: TRBJ1-6
clone size: few
V gene: TRBV27
D gene: TRBD1
CDR3 protein: CASSTGTVPNSPLHF
CDR3 DNA: TGTGCCAGCAGTACCGGGACAGTTCCGAACTCACCCCTCCACTTT

J gene: TRBJ1-5
clone size: .
V gene: TRBV28
D gene: TRBD1
CDR3 protein: CASSLDRGVNQPQHF
CDR3 DNA: TGTGCCAGCAGTCTCGACAGGGGTGTCAATCAGCCCCAGCATTTT

J gene: TRBJ1-2
clone size: few
V gene: TRBV29-1
D gene: TRBD1
CDR3 protein: CSVWTGEGYTF
CDR3 DNA: TGCAGCGTCTGGACAGGGGAAGGCTACACCTTC

J gene: TRBJ1-4
clone size: .
V gene: TRBV15
D gene: .
CDR3 protein: CATSRVPSEKLFF
CDR3 DNA: TGTGCCACCAGCAGAGTTCCCAGTGAAAAACTGTTTTTT

J gene: TRBJ2-2
clone size: many
V gene: TRBV2
D gene: .
CDR3 protein: CASSSKEGTNTGELFF
CDR3 DNA: TGTGCCAGCAGTTCGAAGGAGGGGACGAACACCGGGGAGCTGTTTTTT

J gene: TRBJ1-6
clone size: many
V gene: TRBV11-2
D gene: TRBD1
CDR3 protein: CASSPTGDRVNSPLHF
CDR3 DNA: TGTGCCAGCAGCCCGACGGGGGACAGGGTAAATTCACCCCTCCACTTT

J gene: TRBJ1-2
clone size: many
V gene: TRBV7-8
D gene: .
CDR3 protein: CASSSEGYGYTF
CDR3 DNA: TGTGCCAGCAGCTCAGAGGGCTATGGCTACACCTTC

J gene: TRBJ2-7
clone size: many
V gene: TRBV7-3
D gene: TRBD1
CDR3 protein: CASSASGGEGEQYF
CDR3 DNA: TGTGCCAGCAGCGCCTCAGGGGGCGAGGGCGAGCAGTACTTC

J gene: TRBJ2-3
clone size: .
V gene: TRBV28
D gene: TRBD1
CDR3 protein: CASRPDRGWSDTQYF
CDR3 DNA: TGTGCCAGCAGACCTGACAGGGGGTGGTCAGATACGCAGTATTTT

J gene: TRBJ2-3
clone size: .
V gene: TRBV7-2
D gene: TRBD2
CDR3 protein: CTSTHSGVTDTQYF
CDR3 DNA: TGTACCAGCACCCATAGCGGGGTAACAGATACGCAGTATTTT

J gene: TRBJ2-1
clone size: many
V gene: TRBV7-6
D gene: TRBD1
CDR3 protein: CASSLAGQDKNNEQFF
CDR3 DNA: TGTGCCAGCAGCTTAGCGGGACAGGACAAGAACAATGAGCAGTTCTTC

J gene: TRBJ1-4
clone size: few
V gene: TRBV10-3
D gene: .
CDR3 protein: CAISEGAEKLFF
CDR3 DNA: TGTGCCATCAGTGAAGGGGCTGAAAAACTGTTTTTT